This T cell receptor beta chain was observed in a study of blood T cell repertoires in COVID-19. Study at large: The study drew acute and convalescent COVID-19 samples from the United States, Italy and Spain.

Recovered status applied to Cohort 3 donors who had two consecutive negative PCRs. It also applied to those with clearance or with symptom resolution. Germline CDR1 and CDR2: SGHVS and FQNEAQ. V dropped 5 bases and J dropped 6 bases, with 14 bases sitting between them. The CDR3 spans 13 residues. This table comes from immunoSEQ multiplex PCR, and its TCRdb copy is limited to in-frame clones, with some not included. The sample gives 110,000 to 150,000 clones, 70% to 90% of which show up once; around 6.2% is in the top ten. Sequencing was carried out using PBMCs or T cells enriched from blood (not recorded which). The TCR originated in a woman aged 40 to 50 who had recovered from COVID-19. The V call is TRBV7-8, the J call TRBJ2-7, with a possible D match to TRBD1 (5 bases). CDR3 loop: CASSLGSQGEQYF. CDR3 nucleotides: TGTGCCAGCAGCCTCGGATCTCAGGGCGAGCAGTACTTC.